This T cell receptor beta chain was found in a study of cytomegalovirus exposure and HLA in healthy donors. The V end was cut by 2 bases, the J end by 9 bases, with 11 bases between. Germline values: CDR1 SGHAT, CDR2 FQNNGV. The CDR3 is made up of 13 amino acids. The PCR employed 60 Vbeta primers together with 13 Jbeta primers. This table comes from immunoSEQ multiplex PCR, and its TCRdb copy is limited to in-frame clones, with some not included. The sample includes some 130,000 clones, around 80% of them seen just once. The sequence was obtained from a man aged 40-50 years in good health and CMV-seropositive. This chain connects TRBV11-2 to TRBJ1-5; D perhaps matches TRBD1 (5 bases). Sequenced sample: PBMCs. CDR3 DNA sequence: TGTGCCAGCAGCTTACAGGGACTTGGGCCCCAGCATTTT. This sequence encodes CASSLQGLGPQHF.